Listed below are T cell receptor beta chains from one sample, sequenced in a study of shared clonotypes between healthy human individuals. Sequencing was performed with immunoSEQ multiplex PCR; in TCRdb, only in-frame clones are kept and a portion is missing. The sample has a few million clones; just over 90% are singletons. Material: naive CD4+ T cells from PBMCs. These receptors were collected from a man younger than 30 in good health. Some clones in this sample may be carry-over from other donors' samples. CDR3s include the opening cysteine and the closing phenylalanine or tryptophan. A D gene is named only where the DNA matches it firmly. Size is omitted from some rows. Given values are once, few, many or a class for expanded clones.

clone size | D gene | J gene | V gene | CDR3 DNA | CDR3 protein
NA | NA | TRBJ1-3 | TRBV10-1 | TGCGCCAGCAGTGCGGGAGGACCTGGAAACACCATATATTTT | CASSAGGPGNTIYF
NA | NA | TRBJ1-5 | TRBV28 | TGTGCCAGCAGTCCGTCTAGGGATCAGCCCCAGCATTTT | CASSPSRDQPQHF
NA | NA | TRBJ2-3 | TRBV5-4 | TGTGCCAGCAGCCCCCCTAGCACAGATACGCAGTATTTT | CASSPPSTDTQYF
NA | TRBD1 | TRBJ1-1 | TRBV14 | TGTGCCAGCAACCAAACAGGGGACACTGAAGCTTTCTTT | CASNQTGDTEAFF
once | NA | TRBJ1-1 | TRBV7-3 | TGTGCCAGCAGCCCGACGGCGGGGGTGGCTGAAGCTTTCTTT | CASSPTAGVAEAFF
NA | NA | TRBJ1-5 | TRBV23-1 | TGCGCCAGCAGTCATATTGGTCGGCTTAGCAATCAGCCCCAGCATTTT | CASSHIGRLSNQPQHF
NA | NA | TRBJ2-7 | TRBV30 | TGTGCCTGGAGTCCCCGGGTTCTCGAGCAGTACTTC | CAWSPRVLEQYF
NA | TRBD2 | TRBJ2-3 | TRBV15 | TGTGCCACCAGCAGAGGACGGACTAGCGGGAGCACAGATACGCAGTATTTT | CATSRGRTSGSTDTQYF
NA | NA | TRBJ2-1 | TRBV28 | TGTGCCAGCAGTCCACCAGGGAGAGCGGGCAATGAGCAGTTCTTC | CASSPPGRAGNEQFF
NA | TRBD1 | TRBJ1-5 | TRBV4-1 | TGCGCCAGCAGCCAACTGACAGGGGCGGGTCAGCCCCAGCATTTT | CASSQLTGAGQPQHF
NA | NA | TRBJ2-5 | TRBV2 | TGTGCCAGCAGTTCGACGGGTGGGGAGACCCAGTACTTC | CASSSTGGETQYF
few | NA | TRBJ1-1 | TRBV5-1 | TGCGCCAGCAGCTTTACGAACACTGAAGCTTTCTTT | CASSFTNTEAFF
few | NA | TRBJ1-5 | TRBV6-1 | TGTGCCAGCAGGGAAACGAATCAGCCCCAGCATTTT | CASRETNQPQHF
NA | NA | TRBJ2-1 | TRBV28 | TGTGCCAGTATCCTTACAGGGACGTGGGGTGAGCAGTTCTTC | CASILTGTWGEQFF
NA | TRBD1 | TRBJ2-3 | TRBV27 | TGTGCCACCCAACGTGGGGACAGGGGCACAGATACGCAGTATTTT | CATQRGDRGTDTQYF
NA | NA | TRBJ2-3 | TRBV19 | TGTGCCAGTAGTACGTCAGGGGTAGTGCAGTATTTT | CASSTSGVVQYF
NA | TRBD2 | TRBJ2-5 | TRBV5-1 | TGCGCCAGCAGCGGGGGTCTGAGGCGGGAGTGGAACGAGACCCAGTACTTC | CASSGGLRREWNETQYF
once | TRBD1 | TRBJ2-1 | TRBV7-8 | TGTGCCAGCAGCTTAGGACAGGGGACTTACAATGAGCAGTTCTTC | CASSLGQGTYNEQFF
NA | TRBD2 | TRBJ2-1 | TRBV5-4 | TGTGCCAGCAGCGCGGGACTAGCGACACCCTACAATGAGCAGTTCTTC | CASSAGLATPYNEQFF
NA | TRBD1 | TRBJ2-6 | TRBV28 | TGTGCCAGCAGTGCCCGACAGGGATCGACAGGGGCCAACGTCCTGACTTTC | CASSARQGSTGANVLTF
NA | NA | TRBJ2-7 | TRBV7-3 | TGTGCCAGCAGCCCCAATGGGGGTTTCCACGAGCAGTACTTC | CASSPNGGFHEQYF
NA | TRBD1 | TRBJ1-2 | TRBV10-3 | TGTGCCATCAGTGAGACAGGGGCGGATGGCTACACCTTC | CAISETGADGYTF
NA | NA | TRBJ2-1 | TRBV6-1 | TGTGCCAGCAGTGAAGCCCCGGGAACGATCAATGAGCAGTTCTTC | CASSEAPGTINEQFF
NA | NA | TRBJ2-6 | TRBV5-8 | TGTGCCAGCAGCTTGGTGCCGCGGGGGGCCAACGTCCTGACTTTC | CASSLVPRGANVLTF
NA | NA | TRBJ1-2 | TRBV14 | TGTGCCAGCAGCCAGGACGGTAACTATGGCTACACCTTC | CASSQDGNYGYTF